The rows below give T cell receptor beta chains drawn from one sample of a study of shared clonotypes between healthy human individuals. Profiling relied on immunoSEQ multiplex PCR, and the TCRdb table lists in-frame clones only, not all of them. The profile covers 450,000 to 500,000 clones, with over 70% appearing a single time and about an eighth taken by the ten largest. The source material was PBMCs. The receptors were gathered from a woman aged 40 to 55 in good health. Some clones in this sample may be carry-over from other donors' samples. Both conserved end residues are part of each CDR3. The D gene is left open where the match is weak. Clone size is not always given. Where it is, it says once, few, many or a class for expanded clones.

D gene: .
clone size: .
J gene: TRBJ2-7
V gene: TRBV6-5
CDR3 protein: CASSYGRGRYEQYF
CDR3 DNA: TGTGCCAGCAGTTACGGCAGGGGCAGGTACGAGCAGTACTTC

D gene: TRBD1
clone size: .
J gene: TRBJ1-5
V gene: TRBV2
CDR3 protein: CASSEPTGFGYSNQPQHF
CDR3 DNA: TGTGCCAGCAGTGAACCGACAGGGTTTGGATATAGCAATCAGCCCCAGCATTTT

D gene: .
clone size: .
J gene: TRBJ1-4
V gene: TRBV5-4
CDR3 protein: CASSSAGTRDGKLFF
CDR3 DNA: TGTGCCAGCAGCTCAGCCGGGACCCGAGACGGAAAACTGTTTTTT

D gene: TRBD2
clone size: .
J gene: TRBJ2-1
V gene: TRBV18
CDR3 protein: CASSPSGRAGRNEQFF
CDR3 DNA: TGTGCCAGCTCACCCAGCGGGAGGGCCGGGAGGAATGAGCAGTTCTTC

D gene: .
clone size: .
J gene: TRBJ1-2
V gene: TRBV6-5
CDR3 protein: CASNTTGGNYGYTF
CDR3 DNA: TGTGCCAGCAATACGACGGGAGGTAACTATGGCTACACCTTC

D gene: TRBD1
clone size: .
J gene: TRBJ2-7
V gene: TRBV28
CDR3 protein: CASSLGQGDYSYEQYF
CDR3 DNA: TGTGCCAGCAGTTTGGGACAGGGGGATTACTCCTACGAGCAGTACTTC

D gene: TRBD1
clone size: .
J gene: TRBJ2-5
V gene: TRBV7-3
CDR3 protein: CASSPRRGTGNIQETQYF
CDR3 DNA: TGTGCCAGCAGCCCCAGACGAGGGACAGGGAACATCCAAGAGACCCAGTACTTC

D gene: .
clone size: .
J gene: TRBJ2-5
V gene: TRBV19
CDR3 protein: CASSLRWDGQTQYF
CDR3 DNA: TGTGCCAGTAGTTTGCGGTGGGACGGGCAGACCCAGTACTTC

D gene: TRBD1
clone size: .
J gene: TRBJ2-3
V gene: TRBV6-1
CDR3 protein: CASSTGAGTQYF
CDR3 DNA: TGTGCCAGCAGCACAGGGGCGGGTACGCAGTATTTT

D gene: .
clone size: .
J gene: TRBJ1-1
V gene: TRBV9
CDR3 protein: CASSITAGNTEAFF
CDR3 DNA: TGTGCCAGCAGCATAACAGCGGGAAACACTGAAGCTTTCTTT

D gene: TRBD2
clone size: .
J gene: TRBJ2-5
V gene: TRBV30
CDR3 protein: CAWSVPETSGQETQYF
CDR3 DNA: TGTGCCTGGAGTGTCCCCGAGACTAGCGGGCAAGAGACCCAGTACTTC

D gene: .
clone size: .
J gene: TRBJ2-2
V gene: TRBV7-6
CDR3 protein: CASRTGANTGELFF
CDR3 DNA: TGTGCCAGCAGGACGGGAGCGAACACCGGGGAGCTGTTTTTT

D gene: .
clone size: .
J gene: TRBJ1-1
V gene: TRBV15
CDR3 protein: CATSPGAWNTEAFF
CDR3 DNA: TGTGCCACCAGCCCTGGCGCCTGGAACACTGAAGCTTTCTTT

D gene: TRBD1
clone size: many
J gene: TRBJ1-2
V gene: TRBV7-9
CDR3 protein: CASSVRGTGVYGYTF
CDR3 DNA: TGTGCCAGCAGCGTACGTGGGACAGGGGTCTATGGCTACACCTTC

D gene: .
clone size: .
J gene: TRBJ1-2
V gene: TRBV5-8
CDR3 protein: CASSYERTDHYGYTF
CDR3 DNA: TGTGCCAGCAGCTACGAGCGGACAGACCACTATGGCTACACCTTC

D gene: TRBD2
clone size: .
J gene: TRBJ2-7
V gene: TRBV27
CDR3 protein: CASIPTSGSLNEQYF
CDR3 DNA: TGTGCCAGCATCCCGACTAGCGGGAGTCTCAACGAGCAGTACTTC

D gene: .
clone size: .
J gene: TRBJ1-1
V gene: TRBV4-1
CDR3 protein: CASSQDFAGEVGTEAFF
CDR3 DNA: TGCGCCAGCAGCCAAGATTTCGCAGGGGAAGTGGGGACTGAAGCTTTCTTT

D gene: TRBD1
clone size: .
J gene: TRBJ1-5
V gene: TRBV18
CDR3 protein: CASSPQDREPQHF
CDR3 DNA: TGTGCCAGCTCACCGCAGGACAGGGAGCCCCAGCATTTT

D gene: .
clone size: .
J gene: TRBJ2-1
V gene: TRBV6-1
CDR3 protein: CASSAGRDAYNEQFF
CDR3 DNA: TGTGCCAGCAGTGCGGGCAGGGATGCCTACAATGAGCAGTTCTTC

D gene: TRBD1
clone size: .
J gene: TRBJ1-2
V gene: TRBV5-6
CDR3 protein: CASSSAGTGPANYGYTF
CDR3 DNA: TGTGCCAGCAGCTCGGCCGGGACAGGCCCAGCTAACTATGGCTACACCTTC

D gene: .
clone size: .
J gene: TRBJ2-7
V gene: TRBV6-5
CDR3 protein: CASRPGLASTYEQYF
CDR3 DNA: TGTGCCAGCAGGCCGGGGCTAGCGAGTACCTACGAGCAGTACTTC

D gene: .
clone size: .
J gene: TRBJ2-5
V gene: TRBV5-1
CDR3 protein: CASSPIMTGNHQETQYF
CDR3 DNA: TGCGCCAGCAGCCCGATTATGACAGGCAATCACCAAGAGACCCAGTACTTC

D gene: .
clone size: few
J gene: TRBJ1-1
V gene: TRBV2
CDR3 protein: CASSFAGNTEAFF
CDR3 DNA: TGTGCCAGCAGTTTTGCAGGGAACACTGAAGCTTTCTTT

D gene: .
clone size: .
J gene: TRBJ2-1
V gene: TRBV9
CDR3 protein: CASSVGGETYNEQFF
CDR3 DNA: TGTGCCAGCAGCGTAGGAGGCGAGACCTACAATGAGCAGTTCTTC

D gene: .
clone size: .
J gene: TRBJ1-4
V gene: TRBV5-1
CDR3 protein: CASSPAGGTNEKLFF
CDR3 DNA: TGCGCCAGCAGCCCGGCGGGGGGAACTAATGAAAAACTGTTTTTT